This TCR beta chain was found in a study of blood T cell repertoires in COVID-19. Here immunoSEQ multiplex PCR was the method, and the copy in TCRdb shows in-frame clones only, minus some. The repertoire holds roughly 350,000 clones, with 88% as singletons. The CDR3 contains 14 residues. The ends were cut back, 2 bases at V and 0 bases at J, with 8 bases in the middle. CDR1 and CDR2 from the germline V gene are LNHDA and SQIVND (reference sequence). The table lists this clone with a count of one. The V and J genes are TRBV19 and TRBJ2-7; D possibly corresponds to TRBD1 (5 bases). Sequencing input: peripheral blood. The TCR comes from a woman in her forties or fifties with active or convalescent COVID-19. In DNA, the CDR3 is TGTGCCAGTAGTATACGCGACAGCTCCTACGAGCAGTACTTC. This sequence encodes CASSIRDSSYEQYF.